A selection of T cell receptor beta chains follows, all from one sample in a study of shared clonotypes between healthy human individuals. Produced via immunoSEQ multiplex PCR; TCRdb's table is partial and in-frame only. Of roughly 320,000 clones listed, around 87% are singletons. The sample was memory CD8+ T cells sorted from blood. Every receptor here comes from a man younger than 30 in good health. Each CDR3 is given with its conserved first and last residue. The order of the fields is D gene, V gene, CDR3 protein. The D gene is left open where the match is weak.

>-|TRBV5-1
CASSFGGTYEQYF
>TRBD1|TRBV5-1
CASSLEQGNEKLFF
>TRBD2|TRBV9
CASSPRAGAGGFYEQYF
>-|TRBV27
CASSLHPSIDTQYF
>TRBD1|TRBV5-1
CASSFATGGLETQYF
>TRBD2|TRBV27
CASSLGAGSSYNEQFF
>-|TRBV30
CAWVKDTANTEAFF
>-|TRBV28
CASSFLYSNQPQHF
>TRBD1|TRBV27
CASSLRGQGFYEQYF
>TRBD1|TRBV30
CAWSVPRTGRYEQYF
>-|TRBV2
CASKDFGGSYNEQFF
>-|TRBV13
CASSLARDPLNEQFF
>-|TRBV7-9
CASSPPQETQYF
>-|TRBV7-9
CASSDTAYRYNEQYF
>-|TRBV6-5
CASSYGQRYGYTF
>-|TRBV6-4
CASRVRWDNEQFF
>TRBD1|TRBV5-6
CAWQGAKGGAEAFF
>-|TRBV11-2
CASSLASPGHRSYNEQFF
>-|TRBV9
CASSVSGLLTTHTDTQYF
>-|TRBV7-9
CASSFGWGEYEQYF
>-|TRBV29-1
CSVGSWGGAFF
>-|TRBV9
CASSVAMSRTDTQYF
>-|TRBV10-2
CASKDGNTDTQYF
>-|TRBV19
CASSPGAGYEQYF
>-|TRBV2
CASSHNRDKIGTEAFF
>-|TRBV19
CASSIPGSYEQYF
>-|TRBV13
CASKESGSETQYF
>-|TRBV5-6
CASSQLPHYEQYF
>TRBD1|TRBV7-8
CASSRRDRAYEQYF
>TRBD2|TRBV7-2
CASSLEAGEDTQYF
>-|TRBV4-3
CASSQEGLGYGYTF
>-|TRBV2
CASSETSGDYSPLHF
>-|TRBV6-5
CASSYVEGGAYEQYF
>-|TRBV27
CASSSRGAYYGYTF
>-|TRBV10-2
CASSPGTREQYF
>TRBD2|TRBV10-2
CASSEIAGEQETQYF
>-|TRBV19
CASSPLEGLGYEQFF
>-|TRBV4-1
CASSQVAANYGYTF
>TRBD2|TRBV27
CASTHRQREGPDTQYF
>-|TRBV27
CASSPGFGTEAFF
>TRBD2|TRBV2
CASSDWTSGRGETQYF
>-|TRBV5-4
CASSLFGAGQTHEQYF
>-|TRBV4-2
CASSQDSYEQFF
>-|TRBV27
CASSTLRGSYEQYF
>TRBD1|TRBV6-1
CASSEWTGLGETQYF
>-|TRBV5-4
CASSSNLEGWYGYTF
>-|TRBV7-2
CASSLGTLAVSNEQFF
>-|TRBV7-9
CASSLGAHEQYF
>TRBD1|TRBV9
CASSTQGAGNEQFF
>-|TRBV4-1
CASSLLSTGELFF
>TRBD1|TRBV27
CASIHSGTGEYNEQFF
>-|TRBV13
CASSLQGTGELFF
>-|TRBV4-1
CASSTGLYNSPLHF
>-|TRBV7-8
CASSLVGGTQETQYF